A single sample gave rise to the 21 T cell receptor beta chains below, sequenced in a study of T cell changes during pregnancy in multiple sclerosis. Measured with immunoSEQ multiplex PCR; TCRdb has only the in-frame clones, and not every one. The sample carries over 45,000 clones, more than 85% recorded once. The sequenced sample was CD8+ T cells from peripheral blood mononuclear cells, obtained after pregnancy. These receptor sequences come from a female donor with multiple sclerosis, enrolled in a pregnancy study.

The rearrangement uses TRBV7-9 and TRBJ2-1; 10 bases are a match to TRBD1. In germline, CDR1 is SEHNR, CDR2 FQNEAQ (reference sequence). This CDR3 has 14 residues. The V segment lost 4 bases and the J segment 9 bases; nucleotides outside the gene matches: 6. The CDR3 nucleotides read TGTGCCAGCAGCTGGACAGGGGGTTTTGGTGAGCAGTTCTTC. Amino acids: CASSWTGGFGEQFF.

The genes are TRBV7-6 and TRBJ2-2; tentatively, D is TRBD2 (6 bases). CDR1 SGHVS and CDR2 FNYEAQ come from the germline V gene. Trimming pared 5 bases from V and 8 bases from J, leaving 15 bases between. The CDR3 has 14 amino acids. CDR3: CASSLEGRTGELFF. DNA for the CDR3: TGTGCCAGCAGCCTGGAGGGCAGAACGGGGGAGCTGTTTTTT.

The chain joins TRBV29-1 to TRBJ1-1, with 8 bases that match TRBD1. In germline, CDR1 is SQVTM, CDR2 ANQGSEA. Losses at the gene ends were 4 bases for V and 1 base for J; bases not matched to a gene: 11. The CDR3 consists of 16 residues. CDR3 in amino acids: CSVADRGEKGNTEAFF. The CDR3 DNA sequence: TGCAGCGTTGCTGACAGGGGAGAAAAAGGGAACACTGAAGCTTTCTTT.

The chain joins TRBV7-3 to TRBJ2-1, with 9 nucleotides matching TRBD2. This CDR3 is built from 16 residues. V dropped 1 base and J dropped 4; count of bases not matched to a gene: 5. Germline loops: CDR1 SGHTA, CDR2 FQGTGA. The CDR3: CASSLMASGAYNEQFF. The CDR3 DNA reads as TGTGCCAGCAGCTTAATGGCTAGCGGGGCTTACAATGAGCAGTTCTTC.

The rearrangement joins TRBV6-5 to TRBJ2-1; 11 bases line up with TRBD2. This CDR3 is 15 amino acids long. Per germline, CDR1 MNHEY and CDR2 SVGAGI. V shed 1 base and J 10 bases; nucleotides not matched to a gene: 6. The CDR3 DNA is TGTGCCAGCAGTTACTATAGCGGGAGGGCCGGGGAGCAGTTCTTC. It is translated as CASSYYSGRAGEQFF.

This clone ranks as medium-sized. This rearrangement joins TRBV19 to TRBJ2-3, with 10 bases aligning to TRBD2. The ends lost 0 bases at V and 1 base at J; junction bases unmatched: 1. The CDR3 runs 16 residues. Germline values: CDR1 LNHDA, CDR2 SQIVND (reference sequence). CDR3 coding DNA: TGTGCCAGTAGTATAGACGGGACTAGCGGCACAGATACGCAGTATTTT. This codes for CASSIDGTSGTDTQYF.

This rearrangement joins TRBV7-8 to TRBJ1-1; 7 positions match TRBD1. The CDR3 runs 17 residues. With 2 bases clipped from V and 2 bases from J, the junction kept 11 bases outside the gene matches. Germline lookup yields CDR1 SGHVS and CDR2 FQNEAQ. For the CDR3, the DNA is TGTGCCAGCAGCTTACCCCGGACAGGAGGATCAAACACTGAAGCTTTCTTT. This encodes CASSLPRTGGSNTEAFF.

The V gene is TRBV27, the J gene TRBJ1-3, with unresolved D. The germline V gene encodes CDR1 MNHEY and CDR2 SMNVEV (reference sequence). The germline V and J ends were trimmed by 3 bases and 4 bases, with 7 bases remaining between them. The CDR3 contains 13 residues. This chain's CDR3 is CASSFRQGNTIYF. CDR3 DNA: TGTGCCAGCAGTTTTAGACAAGGAAACACCATATATTTT.

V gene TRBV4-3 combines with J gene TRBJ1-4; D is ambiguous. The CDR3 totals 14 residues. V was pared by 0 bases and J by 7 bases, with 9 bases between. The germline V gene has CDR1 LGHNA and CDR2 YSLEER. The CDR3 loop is CASSQDLLSEKLFF. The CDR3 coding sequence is TGCGCCAGCAGCCAAGATCTTTTGTCTGAAAAACTGTTTTTT.

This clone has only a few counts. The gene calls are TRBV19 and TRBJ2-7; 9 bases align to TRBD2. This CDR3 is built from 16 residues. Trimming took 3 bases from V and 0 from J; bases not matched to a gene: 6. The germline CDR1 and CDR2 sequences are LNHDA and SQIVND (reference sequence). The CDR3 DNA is TGTGCCAGTAGTATGGGAAGGACTAGCGCCTCCTACGAGCAGTACTTC. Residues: CASSMGRTSASYEQYF.

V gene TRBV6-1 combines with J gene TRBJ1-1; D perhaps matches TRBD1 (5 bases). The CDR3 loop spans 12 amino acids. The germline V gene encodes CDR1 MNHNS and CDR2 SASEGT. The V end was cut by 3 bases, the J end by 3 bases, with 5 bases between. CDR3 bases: TGTGCCAGCAGTGAGGGGCACACTGAAGCTTTCTTT. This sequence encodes CASSEGHTEAFF.

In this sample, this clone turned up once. The CDR3 DNA follows: TGTGCCAGCAGTGATGGGCGTTATGGTAATTCACCCCTCCACTTT. Translated: CASSDGRYGNSPLHF. The gene calls are TRBV6-1 and TRBJ1-6; D gene uncertain. This CDR3 spans 15 amino acids. CDR1 is MNHNS, CDR2 SASEGT, per germline. The V and J ends lost 3 bases and 6 bases respectively, with 12 bases between them.

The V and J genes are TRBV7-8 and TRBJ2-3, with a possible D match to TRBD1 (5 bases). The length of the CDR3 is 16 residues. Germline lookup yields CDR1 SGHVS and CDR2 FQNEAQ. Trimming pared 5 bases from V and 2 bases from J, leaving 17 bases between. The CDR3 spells CASSPSVGVITDTQYF. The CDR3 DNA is TGTGCCAGCAGCCCTAGTGTAGGGGTAATCACAGATACGCAGTATTTT. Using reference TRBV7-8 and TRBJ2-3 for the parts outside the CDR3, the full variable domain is GAGVSQSPRYKVAKRGQDVALRCDPISGHVSLFWYQQALGQGPEFLTYFQNEAQLDKSGLPSDRFFAERPEGSVSTLKIQRTQQEDSAVYLCASSPSVGVITDTQYFGPGTRLTVL.

CDR3: CASSFTGTGEAKNIQYF. The CDR3, as DNA: TGTGCCAGCAGCTTTACCGGGACAGGAGAAGCCAAAAACATTCAGTACTTC. The chain has TRBV11-3 and TRBJ2-4; TRBD1 agrees at 8 bases. Germline V gives CDR1 SGHNT, CDR2 YENEEA. V lost 3 bases to trimming and J lost 0 bases; unmatched junction nucleotides: 7. The length of the CDR3 is 17 residues.

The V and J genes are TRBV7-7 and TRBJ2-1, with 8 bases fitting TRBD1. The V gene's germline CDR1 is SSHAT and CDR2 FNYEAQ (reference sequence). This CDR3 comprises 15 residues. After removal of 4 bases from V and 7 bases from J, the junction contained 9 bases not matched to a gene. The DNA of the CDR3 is TGTGCCAGCAGCTCTGGACAGGGTTTTCGGAATGAGCAGTTCTTC. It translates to CASSSGQGFRNEQFF.

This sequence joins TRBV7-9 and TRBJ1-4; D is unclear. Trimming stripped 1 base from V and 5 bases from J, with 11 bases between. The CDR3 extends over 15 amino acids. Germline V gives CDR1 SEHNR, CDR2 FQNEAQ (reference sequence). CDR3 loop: CASSLVAGLNEKLFF. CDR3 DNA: TGTGCCAGCAGCTTAGTAGCGGGATTGAATGAAAAACTGTTTTTT.

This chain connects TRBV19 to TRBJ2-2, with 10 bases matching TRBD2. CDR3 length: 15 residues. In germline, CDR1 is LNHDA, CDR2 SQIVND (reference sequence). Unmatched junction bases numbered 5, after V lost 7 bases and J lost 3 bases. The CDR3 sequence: CASTLAGVHTGELFF. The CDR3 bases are TGTGCCAGTACGCTAGCGGGAGTTCACACCGGGGAGCTGTTTTTT. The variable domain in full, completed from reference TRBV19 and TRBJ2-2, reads DGGITQSPKYLFRKEGQNVTLSCEQNLNHDAMYWYRQDPGQGLRLIYYSQIVNDFQKGDIAEGYSVSREKKESFPLTVTSAQKNPTAFYLCASTLAGVHTGELFFGEGSRLTVL.

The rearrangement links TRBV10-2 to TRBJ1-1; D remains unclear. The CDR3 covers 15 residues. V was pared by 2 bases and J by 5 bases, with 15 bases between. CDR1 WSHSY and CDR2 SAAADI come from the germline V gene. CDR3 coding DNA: TGCGCCAGCAGTGAGGCAGTCCCTGGTGTTACTGAAGCTTTCTTT. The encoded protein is CASSEAVPGVTEAFF.

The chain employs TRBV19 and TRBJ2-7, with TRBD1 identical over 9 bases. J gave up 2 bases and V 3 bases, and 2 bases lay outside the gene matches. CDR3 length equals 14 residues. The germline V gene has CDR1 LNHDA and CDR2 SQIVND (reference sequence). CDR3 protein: CASSMGTGTYEQYF. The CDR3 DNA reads TGTGCCAGTAGTATGGGGACAGGGACCTACGAGCAGTACTTC.

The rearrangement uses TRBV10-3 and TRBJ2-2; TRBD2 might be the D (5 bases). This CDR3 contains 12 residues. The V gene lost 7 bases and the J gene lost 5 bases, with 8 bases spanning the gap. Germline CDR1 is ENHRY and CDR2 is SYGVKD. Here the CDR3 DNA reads TGTGCCATCATTCGGGATACCGGGGAGCTGTTTTTT. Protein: CAIIRDTGELFF.

The CDR3 DNA follows: TGTGCCAGCAGTTTAGGCGGGGAACTGTACGAGCAGTACTTC. Translation gives CASSLGGELYEQYF. The rearrangement links TRBV28 to TRBJ2-7; tentatively, D is TRBD2 (6 bases). Looked up from germline, CDR1 is MDHEN and CDR2 is SYDVKM. This CDR3 spans 14 amino acids. The V end lost 2 bases, the J end lost 4 bases, and 12 bases lay between the germline ends.